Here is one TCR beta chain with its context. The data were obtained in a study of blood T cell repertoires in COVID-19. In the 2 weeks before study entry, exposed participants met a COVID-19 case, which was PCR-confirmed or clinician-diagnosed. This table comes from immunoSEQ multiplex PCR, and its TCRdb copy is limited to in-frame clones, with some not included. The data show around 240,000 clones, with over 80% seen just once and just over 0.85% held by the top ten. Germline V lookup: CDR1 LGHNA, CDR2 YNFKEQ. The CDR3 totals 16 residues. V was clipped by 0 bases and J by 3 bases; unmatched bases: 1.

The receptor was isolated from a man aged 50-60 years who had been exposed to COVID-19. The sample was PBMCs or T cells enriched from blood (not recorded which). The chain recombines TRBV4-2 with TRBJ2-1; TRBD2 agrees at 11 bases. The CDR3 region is CASSQEGTSGYNEQFF. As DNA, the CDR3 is TGTGCCAGCAGCCAAGAAGGGACTAGCGGCTACAATGAGCAGTTCTTC.